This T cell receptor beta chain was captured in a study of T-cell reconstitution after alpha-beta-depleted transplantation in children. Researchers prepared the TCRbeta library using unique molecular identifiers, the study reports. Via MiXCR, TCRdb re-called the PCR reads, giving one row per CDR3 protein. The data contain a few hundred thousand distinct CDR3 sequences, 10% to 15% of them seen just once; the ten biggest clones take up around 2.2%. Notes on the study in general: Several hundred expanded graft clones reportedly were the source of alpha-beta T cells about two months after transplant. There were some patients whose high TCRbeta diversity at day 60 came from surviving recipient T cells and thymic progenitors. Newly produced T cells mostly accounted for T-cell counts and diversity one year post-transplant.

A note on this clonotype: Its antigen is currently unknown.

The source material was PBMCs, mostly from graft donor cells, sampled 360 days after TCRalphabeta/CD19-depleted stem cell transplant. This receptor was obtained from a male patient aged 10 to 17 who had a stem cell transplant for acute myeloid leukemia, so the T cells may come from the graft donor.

For the CDR3, the DNA is TGCGCCAGCAGCCAAGATTCTTCCCTTCAGCCCCAGCATTTT. Translation gives CASSQDSSLQPQHF. The rearrangement uses TRBV4-3 and TRBJ1-5; D is ambiguous. This CDR3 is built from 14 residues. Germline CDR1 is LGHNA and CDR2 is YSLEER. The ends were cut back, 0 bases at V and 6 bases at J, with 9 bases in the middle.